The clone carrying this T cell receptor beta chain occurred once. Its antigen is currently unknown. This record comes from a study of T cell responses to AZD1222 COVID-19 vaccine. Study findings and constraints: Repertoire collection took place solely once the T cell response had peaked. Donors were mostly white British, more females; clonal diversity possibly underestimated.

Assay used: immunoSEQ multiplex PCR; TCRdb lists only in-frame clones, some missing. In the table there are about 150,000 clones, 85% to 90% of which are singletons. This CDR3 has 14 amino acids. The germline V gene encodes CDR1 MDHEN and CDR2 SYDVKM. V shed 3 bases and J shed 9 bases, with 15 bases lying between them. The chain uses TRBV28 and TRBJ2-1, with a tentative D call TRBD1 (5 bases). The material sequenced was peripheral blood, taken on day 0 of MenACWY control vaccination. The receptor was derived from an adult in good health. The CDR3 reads CASSFSQVKGEQFF. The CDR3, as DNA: TGTGCCAGCAGTTTTTCACAGGTAAAAGGTGAGCAGTTCTTC.